Sequencing of this TCR beta chain was carried out in a study of blood T cell repertoires in COVID-19. V gave up 5 bases and J gave up 0 bases; unmatched junction bases: 4. The length of the CDR3 is 16 residues. Germline V lookup: CDR1 LNHDA, CDR2 SQIVND (reference sequence). Per the original data handling: Reference gene primers were amplified, and this amplification served to estimate nucleated cell counts. Assay used: immunoSEQ multiplex PCR; TCRdb lists only in-frame clones, some missing. V and J calls and clone size come straight from that table; D and trimming were deduced from the DNA. The data hold tens of thousands of clones, with about four fifths observed a single time. Enrolled during active infection, Seattle patients were then followed longitudinally.

This clonotype originated in an elderly woman with COVID-19, enrolled during active disease. Input material: peripheral blood. V gene TRBV19 combines with J gene TRBJ2-3, with TRBD1 matching over 11 bases. CDR3 region: CASSWGTGGSTDTQYF. CDR3 nucleotide sequence: TGTGCCAGTAGTTGGGGGACAGGGGGGAGCACAGATACGCAGTATTTT. Full variable domain (remainder filled in from reference TRBV19 and TRBJ2-3): DGGITQSPKYLFRKEGQNVTLSCEQNLNHDAMYWYRQDPGQGLRLIYYSQIVNDFQKGDIAEGYSVSREKKESFPLTVTSAQKNPTAFYLCASSWGTGGSTDTQYFGPGTRLTVL.